A single sample is the source of the 30 T cell receptor beta chains below, sequenced in a study of regulatory T cells in long-lasting Graves disease. Time point defined: newly diagnosed GD, antithyroid drugs for less than 3 months. Preparation of the TCR library used RNA extracted from PBMCs. To make TCR beta libraries, researchers used iRepertoire HTBI primers and Arm-PCR of CDR3 regions. TCRdb recomputed calls from the multiplex PCR reads with MiXCR, one row per CDR3 protein. Of 370,000 or so distinct CDR3 sequences detected, 15% to 20% appear once; the ten largest clones hold 20%. These data were also reused for a study on T cells in Graves' hyperthyroidism and ophthalmopathy.

The material was peripheral blood mononuclear cells (PBMCs), obtained at new diagnosis, from a patient treated with antithyroid drugs. The source of these receptors is a woman under 30 with Graves disease.

This sequence joins TRBV7-6 and TRBJ2-1; D is unclear. The germline gives CDR1 SGHVS, CDR2 FNYEAQ. Trimming stripped 5 bases from V and 5 bases from J, with 10 bases between. This CDR3 has 13 residues. CDR3 loop: CASSPRNDNEQFF. The CDR3 nucleotides are TGTGCCAGCAGCCCTAGGAATGACAATGAGCAGTTCTTC.

Ten or more counts support this clonotype. The V and J genes are TRBV5-1 and TRBJ2-1; possible D gene TRBD1, 6 bases. Germline values: CDR1 SGHRS, CDR2 YFSETQ. The CDR3 length is 19 residues. The V end lost 0 bases, the J end lost 0 bases, and 19 bases lay between the germline ends. The CDR3 DNA follows: TGCGCCAGCAGCTTGGATCCCTTTAACAGGGTAGGCTCCTACAATGAGCAGTTCTTC. As protein: CASSLDPFNRVGSYNEQFF.

This clonotype was seen ten or more times. This sequence joins TRBV27 and TRBJ2-7, with 12 positions matching TRBD2. V lost 3 bases, J lost 4 bases, and 7 bases stayed unmatched. Germline V gene lookup returns CDR1 MNHEY and CDR2 SMNVEV (reference sequence). CDR3 length equals 16 residues. The CDR3 is CASSFRLAGVRYEQYF. The CDR3 DNA reads as TGTGCCAGCAGTTTTAGACTAGCGGGGGTTAGGTACGAGCAGTACTTC.

This clonotype was recorded at least ten times. The J gene is TRBJ1-2, the V gene TRBV30, with D uncertain. CDR1 is GTSNPN, CDR2 SVGIG, per germline (reference sequence). The CDR3 runs to 17 residues. Trimming cost V 2 bases and J 2 bases, with 21 bases left between them. The CDR3 DNA sequence: TGTGCCTGGAGTTCCGGCCCCGGACGGTCAACAAACTATGGCTACACCTTC. As protein: CAWSSGPGRSTNYGYTF.

The sample holds a few counts of this clonotype. The chain has TRBV29-1 and TRBJ2-4; 13 bases map to TRBD2. Trimming removed 4 bases from V and 7 bases from J; junction bases left unmatched: 7. The CDR3 is 15 residues long. The germline V gene has CDR1 SQVTM and CDR2 ANQGSEA. CDR3 sequence reads: CSVAGLAGEANIQYF. CDR3 DNA: TGCAGCGTTGCTGGACTAGCGGGAGAGGCGAACATTCAGTACTTC.

In its sample, this clonotype was seen a few times. A much larger clone differs from this one at a single base, so this may be a read error. The V call is TRBV11-2, the J call TRBJ2-5; 8 bases match TRBD1. The CDR3 loop spans 14 amino acids. In germline, CDR1 is SGHAT, CDR2 FQNNGV. Germline trimming cut 5 bases from V and 13 bases from J; bases unmatched to any gene: 15. The CDR3 nucleotides are TGTGCCAGCAGCCGCTCGGGACAGGCCGCGGCCCGGTACTTC. It translates to CASSRSGQAAARYF.

This clonotype was observed at least ten times. The rearrangement links TRBV6-2 or TRBV6-3 to TRBJ2-7; D ambiguous. Germline loops: CDR1 MNHEY, CDR2 SVGEGT. The CDR3 sequence is 13 residues long. V dropped 5 bases and J dropped 0 bases, with 8 bases sitting between them. The CDR3 DNA is TGTGCCAGCAGTCAGACGGACTCCTACGAGCAGTACTTC. Its protein product is CASSQTDSYEQYF.

Details on this clonotype: A far larger clone is only one base removed, so a read error is likely. The gene calls are TRBV29-1 and TRBJ2-1; 9 bases are a match to TRBD1. The end of the DNA is better explained by TRBJ2-5, so the J call may be wrong. Germline CDR1 SQVTM, CDR2 ANQGSEA. The CDR3 is 15 residues long. The CDR3 coding sequence is TGCGGCGTTCCTACGGACAGGGGTTTATCGGAGACCCAGTACTTC. It translates to CGVPTDRGLSETQYF.

This clonotype was observed a handful of times. This chain links TRBV15 with TRBJ2-1, with D perhaps matching TRBD1 (5 bases). This CDR3 is built from 16 residues. Per germline, CDR1 LNHNV and CDR2 YYDKDF (reference sequence). V was clipped by 3 bases and J by 5 bases, with 17 bases between them. CDR3 in DNA: TGTGCCACCAGCAGGCGCCAGGGTGGTTTCAACAATGAGCAGTTCTTC. Translation gives CATSRRQGGFNNEQFF.

This chain links TRBV7-9 with TRBJ2-2; 7 nucleotides align to TRBD1. V was clipped by 3 bases and J by 1 base; unmatched bases: 5. Germline V lookup: CDR1 SEHNR, CDR2 FQNEAQ (reference sequence). There are 16 residues in the CDR3. The CDR3 DNA follows: TGTGCCAGCAGCTTTGACAGGGTGGAGAACACCGGGGAGCTGTTTTTT. Translating gives CASSFDRVENTGELFF.

This clonotype appeared a few times. The rearrangement joins TRBV7-3 to TRBJ2-3; TRBD2 matches at 15 bases. Germline V gene lookup returns CDR1 SGHTA and CDR2 FQGTGA. The CDR3 extends over 16 amino acids. After removal of 5 bases from V and 4 bases from J, the junction contained 4 bases not matched to a gene. CDR3 in DNA: TGTGCCAGCAGCCCGGGACTAGCGGGAGGATCAGATACGCAGTATTTT. It codes for CASSPGLAGGSDTQYF.

The count of this clonotype is one. The chain combines TRBV18 with TRBJ2-7; TRBD1 matches at 12 bases. Germline trimming cut 3 bases from V and 2 bases from J; bases unmatched to any gene: 5. The CDR3 loop spans 16 amino acids. Per germline, CDR1 KGHSH and CDR2 LQKENI. CDR3 bases: TGTGCCAGCTCACCGGGGGGGACAGGGGGCCCCTACGAGCAGTACTTC. Its protein product is CASSPGGTGGPYEQYF. Full variable domain (outside the CDR3, taken from reference TRBV18 and TRBJ2-7): NAGVMQNPRHLVRRRGQEARLRCSPMKGHSHVYWYRQLPEEGLKFMVYLQKENIIDESGMPKERFSAEFPKEGPSILRIQQVVRGDSAAYFCASSPGGTGGPYEQYFGPGTRLTVT.

The table lists this clonotype with many counts. The rearrangement uses TRBV28 and TRBJ2-3, with 10 bases lining up with TRBD2. The germline CDR1 and CDR2 sequences are MDHEN and SYDVKM. The CDR3 covers 16 residues. After removal of 1 base from V and 5 bases from J, the junction contained 6 bases not matched to a gene. The CDR3 sequence: CASSLYLAGVGDTQYF. In nucleotides, the CDR3 is TGTGCCAGCAGTTTATACCTAGCGGGAGTAGGAGATACGCAGTATTTT.

This clonotype was seen a handful of times. V usage is TRBV5-5 and J usage is TRBJ1-2; D remains ambiguous. V was cut by 2 bases and J by 4 bases, with 9 bases left in between. Per the germline V gene, CDR1 is SGHKS and CDR2 is YYEKEE (reference sequence). The CDR3 covers 13 residues. For the CDR3, the DNA is TGTGCCAGCAGCTTATTCTCGGGCTATGGCTACACCTTC. This translates into CASSLFSGYGYTF.

This clonotype was counted between two and nine times. The CDR3: CASSVAARPSGYTF. The DNA for the CDR3 is TGTGCCAGCAGCGTAGCGGCCAGGCCTTCTGGCTACACCTTC. J is TRBJ1-2 and V is TRBV9; D is unresolved. The CDR3 extends over 14 amino acids. Germline-derived CDR1 and CDR2 are SGDLS and YYNGEE. The V end lost 0 bases, the J end lost 7 bases, and 13 bases lay between the germline ends.

There are many counts of this clonotype. This rearrangement joins TRBV12-3 or TRBV12-4 to TRBJ2-7, with D maybe TRBD1 (6 bases). This CDR3 has 17 amino acids. Trimming removed 4 bases at V and 2 bases at J, with 21 bases between. CDR3 DNA sequence: TGTGCCAGCAGTTCGGCAGCAGGGGAAGGACTTCCCTACGAGCAGTACTTC. It translates to CASSSAAGEGLPYEQYF.

CDR3 region: CASSPTGIEETQYF. CDR3 DNA sequence: TGTGCCAGCAGTCCTACAGGGATAGAAGAGACCCAGTACTTC. The chain recombines TRBV28 with TRBJ2-5; tentative D call: TRBD1 (6 bases). V lost 5 bases and J 3 bases, leaving 13 bases between the germline ends. The CDR3 covers 14 residues. The germline gives CDR1 MDHEN, CDR2 SYDVKM.

This clonotype was seen repeatedly, ten times or more. The chain links TRBV6-1 to TRBJ2-7; tentative D call: TRBD2 (7 bases). Trimming removed 2 bases at V and 1 base at J, with 12 bases between. There are 15 residues in the CDR3. Looked up from germline, CDR1 is MNHNS and CDR2 is SASEGT. CDR3 nucleotides: TGTGCCAGCAGTGAAACTGCGGGGGCTTCCTACGAGCAGTACTTC. Protein product: CASSETAGASYEQYF.

This clonotype showed up many times. J is TRBJ2-2 and V is TRBV6-1, with 12 bases matching TRBD2. The CDR3 has 17 amino acids. J lost 0 bases, V lost 6 bases, and 5 bases had no gene match. CDR1 and CDR2 (germline): MNHNS, SASEGT. The CDR3 loop reads CASSRTSGNANTGELFF. CDR3 DNA sequence: TGTGCCAGCAGCCGGACTAGCGGGAACGCGAACACCGGGGAGCTGTTTTTT.

This clonotype has a count of ten or more. This chain connects TRBV20-1 to TRBJ1-2; weak D call: TRBD1 (5 bases). The V and J ends lost 3 bases and 2 bases respectively, with 13 bases between them. Germline CDR1 reads DFQATT; CDR2 reads SNEGSKA (reference sequence). The CDR3 contains 14 residues. CDR3 region: CSARWAGQNYGYTF. In DNA form, the CDR3 reads TGCAGTGCTAGGTGGGCAGGACAAAACTATGGCTACACCTTC.

This clonotype was observed at least ten times. The V call is TRBV2, the J call TRBJ1-2, with a possible D match to TRBD1 (5 bases). Trimming left V 9 bases short and J 1 base short, with 12 bases between. This CDR3 has 13 residues. Looked up from germline, CDR1 is SNHLY and CDR2 is FYNNEI. CDR3 bases: TGTGCCAGAGAACCGACAGATAACTATGGCTACACCTTC. The encoded protein is CAREPTDNYGYTF.

Worth noting for this clonotype: An end of the junction differs from the germline gene, which may be a read error. The chain combines TRBV25-1 with TRBJ1-2, with no clear D. This CDR3 has 14 amino acids. Germline-derived CDR1 and CDR2 are MGHDK and SYGVNS. The CDR3 DNA follows: TGTGCCAGCAGCGCACCTAATCGGGGATATGACTACACCTTC. As protein: CASSAPNRGYDYTF.

The V call is TRBV7-2, the J call TRBJ2-4; 11 bases are a match to TRBD2. Germline V CDR1 and CDR2: SGHTA, FQGNSA. The CDR3 has 16 amino acids. V was pared by 4 bases and J by 3 bases, with 5 bases of the junction left unmatched. The CDR3 spells CASSSLAGAVKNIQYF. The CDR3 coding sequence is TGTGCCAGCAGCTCACTAGCGGGGGCGGTCAAAAACATTCAGTACTTC. The full variable domain, in which reference TRBV7-2 and TRBJ2-4 provide the parts outside the CDR3, is GAGVSQSPSNKVTEKGKDVELRCDPISGHTALYWYRQSLGQGLEFLIYFQGNSAPDKSGLPSDRFSAERTGGSVSTLTIQRTQQEDSAVYLCASSSLAGAVKNIQYFGAGTRLSVL.

V is TRBV6-1 and J is TRBJ1-6; D not resolved. CDR3 length: 14 residues. Germline CDR1 is MNHNS and CDR2 is SASEGT. V lost 3 bases and J lost 8, with 11 bases in between. CDR3 in DNA: TGTGCCAGCAGTGATCGGGGTAAAGATTCACCCCTCCACTTT. Its protein product is CASSDRGKDSPLHF.

The V call is TRBV7-2, the J call TRBJ2-2; 11 bases line up with TRBD2. CDR1 and CDR2 from the germline V gene are SGHTA and FQGNSA. V shed 4 bases and J 6 bases; nucleotides not matched to a gene: 7. The CDR3 contains 16 residues. As DNA, the CDR3 is TGTGCCAGCAGCTCCGTAGCGGGGGGGCCCCCCGGGGAGCTGTTTTTT. Protein product: CASSSVAGGPPGELFF.

This clonotype has ten or more counts. The V gene is TRBV20-1, the J gene TRBJ2-7; 10 bases are a match to TRBD2. V shed 6 bases and J 6 bases; nucleotides not matched to a gene: 11. Germline CDR1 reads DFQATT; CDR2 reads SNEGSKA (reference sequence). This CDR3 region has 14 residues. This CDR3 reads CSAKAGGPVLEQYF. The CDR3 coding sequence is TGCAGTGCGAAAGCGGGAGGGCCGGTGCTCGAGCAGTACTTC.

This clonotype turned up a few times. This chain uses TRBV5-1 with TRBJ1-4; 10 nucleotides align to TRBD1. The V segment lost 4 bases and the J segment 6 bases; nucleotides outside the gene matches: 3. This CDR3 spans 14 amino acids. Germline CDR1 reads SGHRS; CDR2 reads YFSETQ. CDR3 nucleotide sequence: TGCGCCAGCAGCAAGGACAGGGGGTATGAAAAACTGTTTTTT. Its translation: CASSKDRGYEKLFF. The full variable domain, completed using reference TRBV5-1 and TRBJ1-4, is KAGVTQTPRYLIKTRGQQVTLSCSPISGHRSVSWYQQTPGQGLQFLFEYFSETQRNKGNFPGRFSGRQFSNSRSEMNVSTLELGDSALYLCASSKDRGYEKLFFGSGTQLSVL.

In regard to this clonotype: The junction departs from the called germline gene at one end, perhaps through a read error. V and J are TRBV7-3 and TRBJ2-2; D possibly corresponds to TRBD2 (5 bases). CDR1 is SGHTA, CDR2 FQGTGA, per germline. The length of the CDR3 is 15 residues. CDR3 sequence (DNA): TGTGCCAGCAGCTTCACCGGGCCAAACACCGGGGAGCTGTTGTTT. This codes for CASSFTGPNTGELLF. Complete variable domain (other parts from reference TRBV7-3 and TRBJ2-2): GAGVSQTPSNKVTEKGKYVELRCDPISGHTALYWYRQSLGQGPEFLIYFQGTGAADDSGLPNDRFFAVRPEGSVSTLKIQRTERGDSAVYLCASSFTGPNTGELLFGEGSRLTVL.

V gene TRBV29-1 combines with J gene TRBJ1-2, with a weak D call TRBD1 (5 bases). CDR3 size: 11 residues. Germline CDR1 is SQVTM and CDR2 is ANQGSEA. Between the trimmed V and J ends, which lost 4 bases and 6 bases, there was a span of 9 bases. The CDR3 DNA follows: TGCAGCGTTGGGGCAGGGCATGGCTACACCTTC. This gives the protein CSVGAGHGYTF.

The chain employs TRBV9 and TRBJ1-1; D is uncertain. Trimming removed 0 bases at V and 2 bases at J, with 8 bases between. This CDR3 spans 14 amino acids. CDR1 is SGDLS, CDR2 YYNGEE, per germline. CDR3: CASSVGFGNTEAFF. The DNA of the CDR3 is TGTGCCAGCAGCGTAGGTTTTGGCAACACTGAAGCTTTCTTT.